This T cell receptor beta chain was sequenced for a study of long-term antiretroviral therapy in people with HIV. The CDR3 has 15 residues. Germline V gene lookup returns CDR1 SGHAT and CDR2 FQNNGV. Trimming cost V 8 bases and J 7 bases, with 20 bases left between them. Run at survey level, the immunoSEQ assay was version v3.0. Sequencing had a target that covered about 40,000-55,000 T-cell genomes per sample. The assay was immunoSEQ multiplex PCR, and TCRdb's table has in-frame clones only and misses some. The sample lists approximately 20,000 clones; roughly 79% were seen once. In the case of this clone: Its cognate antigen is unknown.

Study-level findings and limits: In HIV, the repertoires covered a tighter span of CDR3 lengths than in controls.

The chain combines TRBV11-2 with TRBJ2-2; D possibly matches TRBD1 or TRBD2 (6 bases each). This sequence originates from a man over 45 with HIV. Specimen: unsorted PBMCs, collected 2.2 years after starting antiretroviral therapy. The CDR3 sequence: CASGPTGGANGELFF. CDR3 sequence (DNA): TGTGCCAGCGGACCCACCGGGGGCGCGAACGGGGAGCTGTTTTTT.